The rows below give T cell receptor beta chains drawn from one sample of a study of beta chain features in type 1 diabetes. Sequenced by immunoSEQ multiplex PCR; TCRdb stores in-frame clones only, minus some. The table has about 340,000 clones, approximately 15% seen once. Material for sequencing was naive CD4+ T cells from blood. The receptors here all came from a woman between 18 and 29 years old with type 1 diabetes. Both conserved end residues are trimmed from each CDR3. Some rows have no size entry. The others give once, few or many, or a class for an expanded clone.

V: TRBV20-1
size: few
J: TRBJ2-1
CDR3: SAKRHNEQF

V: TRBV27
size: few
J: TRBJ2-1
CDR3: ASSLMGRQTRHEQF

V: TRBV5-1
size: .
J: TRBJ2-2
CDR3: ASTQGLANTGELF

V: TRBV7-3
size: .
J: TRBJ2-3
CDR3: ASSLIGGPGQGADTQY

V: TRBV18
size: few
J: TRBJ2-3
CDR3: ASSQNRGSDTQY

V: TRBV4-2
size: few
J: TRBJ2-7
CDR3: ASSTTLTSGPYEQY

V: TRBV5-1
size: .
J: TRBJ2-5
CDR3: ASSLGEETQY

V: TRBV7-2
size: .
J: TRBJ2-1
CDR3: ASSPTSGAPFNEQF

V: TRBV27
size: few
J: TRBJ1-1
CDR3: ASSPWGGNTEAF

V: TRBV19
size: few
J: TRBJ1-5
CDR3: ASSSDRVEWSNQPQH

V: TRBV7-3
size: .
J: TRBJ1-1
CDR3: ASSLGTNEAF

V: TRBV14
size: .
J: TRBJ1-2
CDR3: ASSQDWRGGYGYT

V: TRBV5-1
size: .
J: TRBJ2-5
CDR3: ASSLAERETQY

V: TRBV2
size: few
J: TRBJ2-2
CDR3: ASKRTGPAGELF

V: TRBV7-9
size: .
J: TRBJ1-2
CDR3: ASSLGWTGGAGDYGYT

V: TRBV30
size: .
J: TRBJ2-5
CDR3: AWSYGQSEKETQY

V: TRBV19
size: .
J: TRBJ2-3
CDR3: ASQPGHRSTDTQY

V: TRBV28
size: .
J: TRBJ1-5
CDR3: ASSSQRGGYQPQH

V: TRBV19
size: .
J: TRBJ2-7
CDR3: ASSTPGTETYEQY

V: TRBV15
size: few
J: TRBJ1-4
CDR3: ATATGPNEKLF

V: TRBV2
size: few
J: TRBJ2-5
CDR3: AIQGGGARAETQY

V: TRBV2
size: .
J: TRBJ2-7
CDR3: ASRSRAGASYEQY

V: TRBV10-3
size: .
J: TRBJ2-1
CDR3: AIIAASSYNEQF

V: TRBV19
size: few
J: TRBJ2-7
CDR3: ASRLNSNYEQY

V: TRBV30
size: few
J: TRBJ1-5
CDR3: AWSVLSNQPQH

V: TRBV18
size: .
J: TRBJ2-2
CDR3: ASSPTGTGETGELF

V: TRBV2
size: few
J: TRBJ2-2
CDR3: ASIRTSGNTGELF

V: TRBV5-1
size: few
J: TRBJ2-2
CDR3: ASSLVAAAPGTGELF

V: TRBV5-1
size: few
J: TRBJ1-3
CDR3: ASSLNGDSGNTIY

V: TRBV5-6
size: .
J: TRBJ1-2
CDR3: ASSLEQAYGYT

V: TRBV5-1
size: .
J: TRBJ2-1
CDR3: ASSPRTVYNEQF

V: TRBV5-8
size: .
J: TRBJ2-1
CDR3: ASSGYPTSGYNEQF

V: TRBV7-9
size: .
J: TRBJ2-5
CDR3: ASSFWSGPHQETQY

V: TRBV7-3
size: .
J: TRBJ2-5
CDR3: ASSLSSGSMGETQY

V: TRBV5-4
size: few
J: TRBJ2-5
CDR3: ASRPSGRQETQY

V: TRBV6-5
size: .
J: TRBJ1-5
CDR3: ASRVTGASNQPQH

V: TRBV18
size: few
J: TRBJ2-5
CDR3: ASSPMQRETQY

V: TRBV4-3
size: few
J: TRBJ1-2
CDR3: ASSSQTGGGYT

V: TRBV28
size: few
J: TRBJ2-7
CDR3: ASSDTSGSYEQY

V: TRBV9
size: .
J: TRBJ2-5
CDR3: ASSVLAGDSGTQY

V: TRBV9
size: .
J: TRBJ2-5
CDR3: ASSVTPDQETQY

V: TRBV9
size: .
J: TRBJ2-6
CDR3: ASSDSAGANVLT

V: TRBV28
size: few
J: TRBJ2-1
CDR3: ASSSTAGAVYNEQF

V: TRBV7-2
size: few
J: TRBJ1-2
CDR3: ASSSREYGYT

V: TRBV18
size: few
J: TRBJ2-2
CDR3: ASSPLQTGELF

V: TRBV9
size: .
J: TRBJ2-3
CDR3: ASSVGDYLDTQY

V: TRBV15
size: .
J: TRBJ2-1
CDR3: ATSTGTVGQGGTEQF

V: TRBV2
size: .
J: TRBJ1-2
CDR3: ASSVELRGGYT

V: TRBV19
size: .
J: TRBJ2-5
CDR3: ASSPQSSQAETQY

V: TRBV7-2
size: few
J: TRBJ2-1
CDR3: ASSYLIAVNEQF

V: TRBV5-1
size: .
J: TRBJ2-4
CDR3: ASSLGLAKNIQY

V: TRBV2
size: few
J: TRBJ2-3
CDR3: ASSEERGSSTDTQY

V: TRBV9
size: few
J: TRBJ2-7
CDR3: ASSRDRENEQY

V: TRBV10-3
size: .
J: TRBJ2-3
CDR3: AISTSAGADTQY

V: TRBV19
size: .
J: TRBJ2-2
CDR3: ASRLAGEKVRELF

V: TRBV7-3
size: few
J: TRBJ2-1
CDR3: ASSQRGFTYNEQF

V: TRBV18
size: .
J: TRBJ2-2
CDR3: ASSPGLAANTGELF